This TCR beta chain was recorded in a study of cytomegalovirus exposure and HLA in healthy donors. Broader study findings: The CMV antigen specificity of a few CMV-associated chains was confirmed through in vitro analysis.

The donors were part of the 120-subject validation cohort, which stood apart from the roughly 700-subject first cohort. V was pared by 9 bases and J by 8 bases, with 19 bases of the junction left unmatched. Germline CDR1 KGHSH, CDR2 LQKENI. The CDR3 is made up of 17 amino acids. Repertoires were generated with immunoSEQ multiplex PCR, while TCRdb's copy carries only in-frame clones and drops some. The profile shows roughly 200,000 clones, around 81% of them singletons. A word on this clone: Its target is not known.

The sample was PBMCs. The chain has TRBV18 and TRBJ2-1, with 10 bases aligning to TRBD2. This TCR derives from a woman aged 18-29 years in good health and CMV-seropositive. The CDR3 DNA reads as TGTGCCAGTTACTTAACCCCGGGACTAGCGACGAGTCATGAGCAGTTCTTC. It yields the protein CASYLTPGLATSHEQFF.